This T cell receptor beta chain was recorded in a study of blood T cells in healthy people across ages. Findings and limits, study-wide: There was a strong correlation between TCR beta diversity and naive T cell percentage.

To note about this clonotype: Its cognate antigen is unknown.

Per the germline V gene, CDR1 is SGHVS and CDR2 is FNYEAQ. Trimming stripped 0 bases from V and 2 bases from J, with 20 bases between. This CDR3 region has 19 residues. The authors ran a second PCR of about 7 to 11 cycles using a sample-barcoded 5' primer and a J-beta primer mix. One entry per CDR3 protein results from TCRdb running MiXCR on the 5' RACE reads. The sample comprises under 700,000 distinct CDR3 sequences, nearly 25% of which are singletons, and roughly 9% rests with the top ten. The sample was also reused in another study, on T cells of mothers and their children. From that paper: A few healthy Caucasian mothers served as donors, and their six children did as well. Amplification in the second PCR used the M1S primer, which added sample barcodes and 2-4 random nucleotides. Microchimeric T cell clones that persisted were not detected.

Source material: blood. The receptor was derived from a boy younger than 18 in good health. The V gene is TRBV7-6, the J gene TRBJ2-4, with D perhaps matching TRBD1 or TRBD2 (5 bases each). The CDR3 sequence is CASSLAYGAVSDSKNIQYF. CDR3 nucleotide sequence: TGTGCCAGCAGCTTAGCCTACGGGGCCGTCTCCGATTCCAAAAACATTCAGTACTTC.